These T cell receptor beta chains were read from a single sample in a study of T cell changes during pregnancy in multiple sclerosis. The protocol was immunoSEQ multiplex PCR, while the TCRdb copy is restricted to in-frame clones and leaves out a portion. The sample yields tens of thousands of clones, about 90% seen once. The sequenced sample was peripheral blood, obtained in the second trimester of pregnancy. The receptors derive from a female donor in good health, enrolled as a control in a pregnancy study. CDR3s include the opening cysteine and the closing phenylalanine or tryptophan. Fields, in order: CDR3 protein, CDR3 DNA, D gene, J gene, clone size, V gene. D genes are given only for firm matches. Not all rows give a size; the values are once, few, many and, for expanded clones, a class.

CDR3aa: CASRPTGLQETQYF; CDR3nt: TGTGCCAGCAGGCCGACAGGGCTACAAGAGACCCAGTACTTC; d_gene: TRBD1; j_gene: TRBJ2-5; abundance: -; v_gene: TRBV28
CDR3aa: CASSQDAGGKEKLFF; CDR3nt: TGTGCCAGCAGCCAAGACGCAGGGGGCAAAGAAAAACTGTTTTTT; d_gene: TRBD1; j_gene: TRBJ1-4; abundance: -; v_gene: TRBV4-2
CDR3aa: CASSLARDGELFF; CDR3nt: TGCGCCAGCAGCTTGGCCCGCGACGGGGAGCTGTTTTTT; d_gene: -; j_gene: TRBJ2-2; abundance: few; v_gene: TRBV5-1
CDR3aa: CASSGGTGEDNEQFF; CDR3nt: TGCGCCAGCAGCGGGGGGACAGGGGAAGACAATGAGCAGTTCTTC; d_gene: TRBD1; j_gene: TRBJ2-1; abundance: -; v_gene: TRBV5-1
CDR3aa: CASSPDSNSNQPQHF; CDR3nt: TGCGCCAGCAGTCCAGACTCCAATAGCAATCAGCCCCAGCATTTT; d_gene: -; j_gene: TRBJ1-5; abundance: -; v_gene: TRBV5-1
CDR3aa: CASSQVRTGHSPLHF; CDR3nt: TGCGCCAGCAGCCAAGTGAGGACAGGGCATTCACCCCTCCACTTT; d_gene: TRBD1; j_gene: TRBJ1-6; abundance: -; v_gene: TRBV4-1
CDR3aa: CASSPSGTGWEKLFF; CDR3nt: TGTGCCAGCAGTCCTTCCGGGACAGGGTGGGAAAAACTGTTTTTT; d_gene: TRBD1; j_gene: TRBJ1-4; abundance: -; v_gene: TRBV28
CDR3aa: CATSRVGSGRREQYF; CDR3nt: TGTGCCACCAGCAGAGTTGGTAGCGGGAGAAGGGAGCAGTACTTC; d_gene: TRBD2; j_gene: TRBJ2-7; abundance: -; v_gene: TRBV15
CDR3aa: CASSQDRGRGWGMNQPQHF; CDR3nt: TGTGCCAGCAGCCAAGATCGAGGGCGGGGTTGGGGCATGAATCAGCCCCAGCATTTT; d_gene: -; j_gene: TRBJ1-5; abundance: -; v_gene: TRBV4-2
CDR3aa: CASSERTGELFF; CDR3nt: TGTGCCAGCAGTGAGCGGACCGGGGAGCTGTTTTTT; d_gene: -; j_gene: TRBJ2-2; abundance: -; v_gene: TRBV2
CDR3aa: CASRLEVSSLEQFF; CDR3nt: TGCGCCAGCAGACTGGAGGTCTCCAGTCTTGAGCAGTTCTTC; d_gene: -; j_gene: TRBJ2-1; abundance: -; v_gene: TRBV5-1
CDR3aa: CASSFEGNTGELFF; CDR3nt: TGTGCCAGCAGCTTTGAGGGGAACACCGGGGAGCTGTTTTTT; d_gene: -; j_gene: TRBJ2-2; abundance: -; v_gene: TRBV7-3
CDR3aa: CASSLTSGGGFNEQFF; CDR3nt: TGTGCCAGCAGTCTAACTAGCGGGGGGGGATTCAATGAGCAGTTCTTC; d_gene: TRBD2; j_gene: TRBJ2-1; abundance: -; v_gene: TRBV6-9
CDR3aa: CASSPTATNEKLFF; CDR3nt: TGCGCCAGCTCTCCGACAGCAACTAATGAAAAACTGTTTTTT; d_gene: -; j_gene: TRBJ1-4; abundance: -; v_gene: TRBV5-1
CDR3aa: CASSPGEKLFF; CDR3nt: TGTGCCAGCTCACCGGGCGAAAAACTGTTTTTT; d_gene: -; j_gene: TRBJ1-4; abundance: -; v_gene: TRBV18